The 20 T cell receptor beta chains given below trace back to one sample, sequenced in a study of cytomegalovirus exposure and HLA in healthy donors. The PCR employed 60 Vbeta primers together with 13 Jbeta primers. TCRdb's table, derived via immunoSEQ multiplex PCR, lists solely in-frame clones and lacks some. The sample has around 170,000 clones, approximately 79% seen once. Sequenced: PBMCs. All receptors come from a man aged 40-50 years in good health and CMV-seropositive.

This chain joins TRBV6-5 and TRBJ1-1; possible D gene TRBD1, 5 bases. Trimming cost V 7 bases and J 6 bases, with 12 bases left between them. The germline V gene has CDR1 MNHEY and CDR2 SVGAGI. The CDR3 runs 12 residues. CDR3 protein: CASMVGGAEAFF. CDR3 bases: TGTGCCAGCATGGTCGGGGGAGCTGAAGCTTTCTTT.

This chain's CDR3 is CASSLNRVIGNTIYF. CDR3 sequence (DNA): TGTGCCAGCAGTTTAAATCGGGTTATAGGAAACACCATATATTTT. The chain links TRBV28 to TRBJ1-3; D remains unclear. This CDR3 has 15 amino acids. Trimming pared 2 bases from V and 4 bases from J, leaving 12 bases between. Germline assignment: CDR1 MDHEN and CDR2 SYDVKM.

V is TRBV19 and J is TRBJ2-7; possible D gene TRBD2, 5 bases. CDR3 length equals 15 residues. CDR1 and CDR2 from the germline V gene are LNHDA and SQIVND (reference sequence). The V gene lost 3 bases and the J gene lost 4 bases, with 16 bases spanning the gap. This CDR3 is CASSMMEETRYEQYF. In DNA, the CDR3 is TGTGCCAGTAGTATGATGGAGGAGACGAGGTACGAGCAGTACTTC.

This clone appeared once. The chain recombines TRBV18 with TRBJ2-7, with 9 bases that match TRBD1. The germline V gene encodes CDR1 KGHSH and CDR2 LQKENI. The CDR3 is 17 amino acids. J lost 5 bases, V lost 3 bases, and 14 bases had no gene match. CDR3 DNA sequence: TGTGCCAGCTCACCGTCCCGGACAGGGGCGGGGGTCAACGAGCAGTACTTC. Translated: CASSPSRTGAGVNEQYF. The variable domain in full, completed from reference TRBV18 and TRBJ2-7, reads NAGVMQNPRHLVRRRGQEARLRCSPMKGHSHVYWYRQLPEEGLKFMVYLQKENIIDESGMPKERFSAEFPKEGPSILRIQQVVRGDSAAYFCASSPSRTGAGVNEQYFGPGTRLTVT.

There are a few counts of this clone. The chain couples TRBV30 to TRBJ2-7; TRBD2 matches at 10 bases. The CDR3 has 13 amino acids. V lost 4 bases and J lost 3; bases outside the gene matches: 3. Germline CDR1 and CDR2: GTSNPN and SVGIG (reference sequence). The CDR3 region has the DNA TGTGCCTGGATGATAGCGGGGGGCTACGAGCAGTACTTC. Its protein product is CAWMIAGGYEQYF. The full variable domain, with the rest looked up from reference TRBV30 and TRBJ2-7, is SQTIHQWPATLVQPVGSPLSLECTVEGTSNPNLYWYRQAAGRGLQLLFYSVGIGQISSEVPQNLSASRPQDRQFILSSKKLLLSDSGFYLCAWMIAGGYEQYFGPGTRLTVT.

V and J are TRBV9 and TRBJ1-1, with a weak D call TRBD1 (6 bases). Per germline, CDR1 SGDLS and CDR2 YYNGEE. The CDR3 is 15 residues long. Trimming cost V 3 bases and J 4 bases, with 16 bases left between them. CDR3 residues: CASSGLGAVGTEAFF. CDR3 nucleotide sequence: TGTGCCAGCAGCGGCCTGGGGGCGGTGGGCACTGAAGCTTTCTTT.

The chain combines TRBV5-4 with TRBJ1-1; weak D call: TRBD1 (5 bases). The CDR3 covers 15 residues. The ends were cut back, 4 bases at V and 0 bases at J, with 13 bases in the middle. In germline, CDR1 is SGHNT, CDR2 YYREEE (reference sequence). CDR3 in DNA: TGTGCCAGCAGCCCCCGACAGTTCATGAACACTGAAGCTTTCTTT. Protein product: CASSPRQFMNTEAFF. Supplemented by reference TRBV5-4 and TRBJ1-1, the full variable domain reads ETGVTQSPTHLIKTRGQQVTLRCSSQSGHNTVSWYQQALGQGPQFIFQYYREEENGRGNFPPRFSGLQFPNYSSELNVNALELDDSALYLCASSPRQFMNTEAFFGQGTRLTVV.

The chain is built from TRBV27 and TRBJ1-2; 7 bases agree with TRBD1. The CDR3 runs 13 residues. Unmatched junction bases numbered 9, after V lost 6 bases and J lost 8 bases. Germline V gene sequence: CDR1 MNHEY, CDR2 SMNVEV (reference sequence). The CDR3 loop is CASSPEGGGGYTF. DNA of the CDR3: TGTGCCAGCAGCCCCGAAGGGGGCGGGGGCTACACCTTC.

The chain combines TRBV5-6 with TRBJ2-7, with 11 bases lining up with TRBD2. The CDR3 has 14 amino acids. CDR1 and CDR2 (germline): SGHDT, YYEEEE. The junction had 4 bases not matched to a gene; V was cut back by 3 bases and J by 5 bases. The CDR3 reads CASSYSGGADEQYF. Here the CDR3 DNA reads TGTGCCAGCAGCTATAGCGGGGGGGCCGACGAGCAGTACTTC.

This clone was counted once. This rearrangement joins TRBV18 to TRBJ2-6; D call uncertain. Germline V lookup: CDR1 KGHSH, CDR2 LQKENI. The CDR3 has 15 residues. V shed 3 bases and J shed 1 base, with 7 bases lying between them. The CDR3 spells CASSPANSGANVLTF. The CDR3 bases are TGTGCCAGCTCACCTGCGAATTCTGGGGCCAACGTCCTGACTTTC. Combining the CDR3 with reference TRBV18 and TRBJ2-6 gives the whole variable domain NAGVMQNPRHLVRRRGQEARLRCSPMKGHSHVYWYRQLPEEGLKFMVYLQKENIIDESGMPKERFSAEFPKEGPSILRIQQVVRGDSAAYFCASSPANSGANVLTFGAGSRLTVL.

This clone was picked up one time. The rearrangement links TRBV10-3 to TRBJ2-1; TRBD1 matches at 9 bases. The germline V gene has CDR1 ENHRY and CDR2 SYGVKD. V lost 7 bases, J lost 4 bases, and 8 bases stayed unmatched. There are 15 residues in the CDR3. The CDR3, as DNA: TGTGCCATCACCGCCGGGACAGGGTTTTACAATGAGCAGTTCTTC. Protein: CAITAGTGFYNEQFF.

Only a few counts were recorded for this clone. The chain employs TRBV5-1 and TRBJ2-1, with 7 bases fitting TRBD2. J gave up 6 bases and V 6 bases, and 9 bases lay outside the gene matches. Germline V lookup: CDR1 SGHRS, CDR2 YFSETQ. CDR3 length: 14 residues. The CDR3 nucleotides read TGCGCCAGCAAGTTAAGCGGGATTTTCAATGAGCAGTTCTTC. The encoded protein is CASKLSGIFNEQFF.

The J gene is TRBJ1-6, the V gene TRBV5-4, with a tentative D call TRBD1 (6 bases). This CDR3 has 16 amino acids. The germline V and J ends were trimmed by 4 bases and 0 bases, with 11 bases remaining between them. Germline V gene lookup returns CDR1 SGHNT and CDR2 YYREEE (reference sequence). The CDR3 reads CASSGPDSSYNSPLHF. CDR3 in DNA: TGTGCCAGCAGCGGGCCGGACAGCTCCTATAATTCACCCCTCCACTTT.

The rearrangement uses TRBV5-1 and TRBJ2-3; TRBD2 might be the D (7 bases). Trimming removed 2 bases at V and 4 bases at J, with 14 bases between. The CDR3 runs to 15 residues. Germline loops: CDR1 SGHRS, CDR2 YFSETQ. DNA for the CDR3: TGCGCCAGCAGCTTCGAGGGGGGGCGGGCAGATACGCAGTATTTT. Amino acid sequence: CASSFEGGRADTQYF.

The chain combines TRBV6-5 with TRBJ2-5, with D perhaps matching TRBD2 (5 bases). The end of the DNA fits TRBJ2-7 better, so the J call may be wrong. The germline CDR1 and CDR2 sequences are MNHEY and SVGAGI. This CDR3 region has 13 residues. CDR3 nucleotide sequence: TGTGCCAGCAGTGGAGGTAGCTCCTACGAGCAGTACTTC. As protein: CASSGGSSYEQYF.

The chain has TRBV9 and TRBJ2-2, with D possibly matching TRBD1 (5 bases). The germline V gene encodes CDR1 SGDLS and CDR2 YYNGEE. CDR3 size: 16 residues. V shed 0 bases and J shed 2 bases, with 11 bases lying between them. CDR3 DNA: TGTGCCAGCAGCGTAGAGAAGACAGAAAACACCGGGGAGCTGTTTTTT. Its translation is CASSVEKTENTGELFF.

The rearrangement uses TRBV6-6 and TRBJ2-5, with TRBD2 matching over 13 bases. The CDR3 totals 16 residues. Trimming took 6 bases from V and 2 from J; bases not matched to a gene: 6. The V gene's germline CDR1 is MNHNY and CDR2 SVGAGI (reference sequence). In DNA, the CDR3 is TGTGCCAGCAGCCCGTTACTAGCGGGGGGGCAAGAGACCCAGTACTTC. It specifies CASSPLLAGGQETQYF.

This sequence joins TRBV12-2 and TRBJ2-1; the table assigns TRBD2, which was not confirmed against the DNA. TRBV12-2 is a listed pseudogene. The length of the CDR3 is 14 residues. CDR3 residues: CASRFTGSYNEQFF. The CDR3 nucleotides are TGTGCAAGTCGCTTCACGGGGTCCTACAATGAGCAGTTCTTC.

The J gene is TRBJ2-2, the V gene TRBV11-2; the match to TRBD2 covers 7 bases. This CDR3 contains 15 residues. V was pared by 2 bases and J by 6 bases, with 6 bases of the junction left unmatched. Germline V gene lookup returns CDR1 SGHAT and CDR2 FQNNGV. In DNA form, the CDR3 reads TGTGCCAGCAGCTTAAGGCGGGGGTTGGCCGGGGAGCTGTTTTTT. This gives the protein CASSLRRGLAGELFF.

V usage is TRBV28 and J usage is TRBJ2-7; 7 bases are shared with TRBD1. V shed 6 bases and J 2 bases; nucleotides not matched to a gene: 4. Germline CDR1 is MDHEN and CDR2 is SYDVKM. The CDR3 runs to 13 residues. CDR3 in DNA: TGTGCCAGCAGGTCCCAGGGGGCCTACGAGCAGTACTTC. This sequence encodes CASRSQGAYEQYF.